Presented here are 28 T cell receptor beta chains from one specimen sequenced in a study of shared T cell receptors in the human thymus. Sequencing was performed with immunoSEQ multiplex PCR; in TCRdb, only in-frame clones are kept and a portion is missing. The table has 700,000 or so clones, 80% to 90% seen once. This sample was also put to use in a study of human thymus T cells.

The sequencing sample was made of thymocytes. These receptors all stem from a girl under three years old with a congenital heart defect.

This rearrangement joins TRBV6-1 to TRBJ1-1; D is undetermined. Germline-derived CDR1 and CDR2 are MNHNS and SASEGT. The CDR3 loop spans 14 amino acids. V dropped 6 bases and J dropped 1 base, with 12 bases sitting between them. The CDR3 here is CASRSTGQNTEAFF. The CDR3 region has the DNA TGTGCCAGCAGGTCGACGGGTCAGAACACTGAAGCTTTCTTT.

The chain combines TRBV28 with TRBJ1-2; D unresolved. CDR1 is MDHEN, CDR2 SYDVKM, per germline. Trimming cost V 6 bases and J 8 bases, with 10 bases left between them. There are 11 residues in the CDR3. The CDR3 DNA reads as TGTGCCAGCAGCCATCAGTGGGGCTACACCTTC. It specifies CASSHQWGYTF.

This clone was recorded once. The chain joins TRBV29-1 to TRBJ2-3; 10 bases match TRBD1. CDR1 and CDR2 (germline): SQVTM, ANQGSEA. The CDR3 has 14 residues. After removal of 1 base from V and 5 bases from J, the junction contained 3 bases not matched to a gene. CDR3 sequence reads: CSVEGTGGRDTQYF. The CDR3 bases are TGCAGCGTTGAAGGGACAGGGGGTCGAGATACGCAGTATTTT.

The table lists this clone with a count of one. As DNA, the CDR3 is TGTGCCAGCAGTGAAATACAGGGAAGCGGCTATGGCTACACCTTC. Protein sequence: CASSEIQGSGYGYTF. This chain joins TRBV6-1 and TRBJ1-2, with D possibly matching TRBD1 (6 bases). The ends were cut back, 2 bases at V and 4 bases at J, with 14 bases in the middle. CDR1 and CDR2 (germline): MNHNS, SASEGT. The CDR3 covers 15 residues.

The genes are TRBV6-5 and TRBJ1-1, with D possibly TRBD1 on 6 matching bases. The V end was cut by 8 bases, the J end by 0 bases, with 13 bases between. Germline values: CDR1 MNHEY, CDR2 SVGAGI. The CDR3 sequence is 14 residues long. As DNA, the CDR3 is TGTGCCAGCCATGGGTGGGACATGAACACTGAAGCTTTCTTT. Amino acids: CASHGWDMNTEAFF.

This rearrangement joins TRBV6-1 to TRBJ1-1; TRBD1 agrees at 9 bases. Trimming took 2 bases from V and 6 from J; bases not matched to a gene: 13. The CDR3 consists of 17 residues. The germline V gene encodes CDR1 MNHNS and CDR2 SASEGT. The CDR3: CASSELPGQGSGAEAFF. CDR3 nucleotide sequence: TGTGCCAGCAGTGAACTCCCGGGACAGGGAAGTGGGGCTGAAGCTTTCTTT.

This clone has just a few counts. The chain is built from TRBV27 and TRBJ1-5, with TRBD1 identical over 7 bases. The CDR3 extends over 13 amino acids. The V segment lost 9 bases and the J segment 4 bases; nucleotides outside the gene matches: 6. Looked up from germline, CDR1 is MNHEY and CDR2 is SMNVEV (reference sequence). The DNA of the CDR3 is TGTGCCAGTAGGACAGGTGGTAATCAGCCCCAGCATTTT. Residues: CASRTGGNQPQHF.

This clone was found once. This rearrangement joins TRBV15 to TRBJ2-5; a weak D match, TRBD2 (5 bases). Germline V gene data show CDR1 as LNHNV and CDR2 as YYDKDF (reference sequence). Trimming took 5 bases from V and 5 from J, leaving 15 bases between them. The CDR3 loop spans 14 amino acids. The CDR3 loop reads CATSVSLAGETQYF. In DNA, the CDR3 is TGTGCCACCAGCGTTAGCCTAGCCGGGGAGACCCAGTACTTC.

J is TRBJ2-5 and V is TRBV27, with TRBD2 matching 11 bases. The junction had 6 bases not matched to a gene; V was cut back by 6 bases and J by 3 bases. The CDR3 consists of 15 residues. The germline V gene has CDR1 MNHEY and CDR2 SMNVEV (reference sequence). The CDR3 coding sequence is TGTGCCAGCAGACGGACTAGCGGGCCGGAAGAGACCCAGTACTTC. Translating gives CASRRTSGPEETQYF.

On this clone: Other DNA sequences of this sample code for an identical CDR3. The genes are TRBV5-1 and TRBJ1-1, with 8 bases fitting TRBD1. The CDR3 spans 14 residues. V trimming: 5 bases; J trimming: 4 bases; junction bases outside the gene matches: 7. CDR1 and CDR2 (germline): SGHRS, YFSETQ. CDR3 nucleotides: TGCGCCAGCAGTTCCGACACAGGGGGCACTGAAGCTTTCTTT. Its translation is CASSSDTGGTEAFF.

For this clone: Different DNA sequences within this sample yield the same CDR3. This chain joins TRBV27 and TRBJ2-7, with no clear D. The CDR3 is made up of 14 amino acids. The germline V gene encodes CDR1 MNHEY and CDR2 SMNVEV (reference sequence). V dropped 0 bases and J dropped 1 base, with 7 bases sitting between them. The CDR3 loop reads CASSLSRSSYEQYF. CDR3 bases: TGTGCCAGCAGTTTATCTCGCAGTTCCTACGAGCAGTACTTC.

The chain uses TRBV13 and TRBJ2-5; 9 bases fit TRBD1. V shed 8 bases, J shed 5 bases, and the junction held 0 bases outside the gene matches. The length of the CDR3 is 11 residues. In germline, CDR1 is PRHDT, CDR2 FYEKMQ (reference sequence). The CDR3 reads CASGTGETQYF. DNA of the CDR3: TGTGCCAGCGGGACAGGGGAGACCCAGTACTTC.

This chain uses TRBV14 with TRBJ2-7; TRBD1 agrees at 8 bases. The length of the CDR3 is 16 residues. Trimming cost V 2 bases and J 2 bases; bases outside gene matches: 8. Germline assignment: CDR1 SGHDN and CDR2 FVKESK. CDR3 sequence: CASSQNPGQVTYEQYF. CDR3 nucleotides: TGTGCCAGCAGCCAAAACCCGGGACAGGTCACCTACGAGCAGTACTTC.

The chain joins TRBV27 to TRBJ1-6; maybe TRBD1 (5 bases). V was trimmed by 4 bases and J by 8 bases, leaving 15 bases between them. The CDR3 spans 15 residues. The germline CDR1 and CDR2 sequences are MNHEY and SMNVEV (reference sequence). The chain's CDR3 is CASSSGGGRDSPLHF. CDR3 coding DNA: TGTGCCAGCAGTTCCGGGGGGGGTAGGGATTCACCCCTCCACTTT.

This clone was counted once. V is TRBV29-1 and J is TRBJ2-3, with 12 nucleotides matching TRBD2. There are 15 residues in the CDR3. Germline V gene lookup returns CDR1 SQVTM and CDR2 ANQGSEA. Unmatched junction bases numbered 0, after V lost 2 bases and J lost 0 bases. CDR3 nucleotide sequence: TGCAGCGTTGAACTAGCGGGGGGGAGCACAGATACGCAGTATTTT. Translated: CSVELAGGSTDTQYF.

The V gene is TRBV10-3, the J gene TRBJ2-5, with unresolved D. V lost 4 bases and J 2 bases, leaving 11 bases between the germline ends. Germline V gene data show CDR1 as ENHRY and CDR2 as SYGVKD. The CDR3 is 14 residues long. The CDR3 spells CAISGHAKQETQYF. For the CDR3, the DNA is TGTGCCATCAGTGGACACGCCAAACAAGAGACCCAGTACTTC.

The chain combines TRBV11-2 with TRBJ1-1; D is perhaps TRBD1 (6 bases). V was clipped by 6 bases and J by 1 base, with 18 bases between them. This CDR3 comprises 16 residues. Germline-derived CDR1 and CDR2 are SGHAT and FQNNGV. The CDR3, as DNA: TGTGCCAGCAGATGTGGCAGGGGAGAGGGGAACACTGAAGCTTTCTTT. Translated: CASRCGRGEGNTEAFF.

CDR3 nucleotide sequence: TGTGCCAGCAGCACCCCCACCGGGACAGGGCCATACGAGCAGTACTTC. Protein sequence: CASSTPTGTGPYEQYF. J is TRBJ2-7 and V is TRBV5-5, with 9 bases that match TRBD1. The length of the CDR3 is 16 residues. J lost 4 bases, V lost 4 bases, and 12 bases had no gene match. Germline V lookup: CDR1 SGHKS, CDR2 YYEKEE (reference sequence). Together with reference TRBV5-5 and TRBJ2-7, the CDR3 gives the full variable domain: DAGVTQSPTHLIKTRGQQVTLRCSPISGHKSVSWYQQVLGQGPQFIFQYYEKEERGRGNFPDRFSARQFPNYSSELNVNALLLGDSALYLCASSTPTGTGPYEQYFGPGTRLTVT.

The J gene is TRBJ2-7, the V gene TRBV27, with D possibly TRBD2 on 5 matching bases. The CDR3 is 16 amino acids. Germline V gene lookup returns CDR1 MNHEY and CDR2 SMNVEV (reference sequence). V lost 8 bases and J lost 7, with 27 bases in between. The CDR3 sequence is CASLSEAGEEPGEQYF. The CDR3 DNA reads TGTGCCAGCCTATCTGAGGCTGGGGAAGAACCGGGGGAGCAGTACTTC.

The chain links TRBV10-3 to TRBJ2-1; perhaps TRBD2 as D (5 bases). V dropped 6 bases and J dropped 0 bases, with 24 bases sitting between them. Germline-derived CDR1 and CDR2 are ENHRY and SYGVKD. The CDR3 has 19 amino acids. CDR3 DNA sequence: TGTGCCATCAGACCTCAGGACTTAAGGCCTGATCGCTCCTACAATGAGCAGTTCTTC. Its protein product is CAIRPQDLRPDRSYNEQFF.

The rearrangement links TRBV28 to TRBJ2-3, with D possibly matching TRBD2 (6 bases). This CDR3 comprises 15 residues. Germline loops: CDR1 MDHEN, CDR2 SYDVKM. Between the trimmed V and J ends, which lost 3 bases and 8 bases, there was a span of 18 bases. CDR3 sequence (DNA): TGTGCCAGCAGTTTTTCCGGGCCGTCTAGCGCTACGCAGTATTTT. Protein: CASSFSGPSSATQYF.

The gene calls are TRBV2 and TRBJ2-2; D might be TRBD2 (5 bases). Germline lookup yields CDR1 SNHLY and CDR2 FYNNEI. The V end was cut by 8 bases, the J end by 4 bases, with 11 bases between. The CDR3 runs 13 residues. For the CDR3, the DNA is TGTGCCAGCCGACGGACTTTCACCGGGGAGCTGTTTTTT. It encodes CASRRTFTGELFF.

This clone was seen more than once but under ten times. V gene TRBV6-1 combines with J gene TRBJ2-7; 8 positions agree with TRBD1. The V and J ends lost 6 bases and 3 bases, in that order; junction bases with no gene match: 10. Per the germline V gene, CDR1 is MNHNS and CDR2 is SASEGT. The CDR3 is 15 amino acids. The CDR3 spells CASSQDRAVRYEQYF. DNA for the CDR3: TGTGCCAGCAGCCAGGACAGGGCAGTCCGCTACGAGCAGTACTTC.

The V and J genes are TRBV5-4 and TRBJ1-1; D possibly corresponds to TRBD1 (6 bases). The germline V gene has CDR1 SGHNT and CDR2 YYREEE (reference sequence). This CDR3 is built from 14 residues. V gave up 4 bases and J gave up 5 bases, with 15 bases separating them. CDR3 nucleotides: TGTGCCAGCAGCGGAGACAGGCGGTGGACTGAAGCTTTCTTT. Protein: CASSGDRRWTEAFF.

This clone was detected only a few times. This rearrangement joins TRBV11-2 to TRBJ2-5; 11 bases fit TRBD2. This CDR3 comprises 17 residues. V lost 0 bases, J lost 5 bases, and 8 bases stayed unmatched. Germline assignment: CDR1 SGHAT and CDR2 FQNNGV. CDR3 in DNA: TGTGCCAGCAGCTTAGATAGTAGCGGGGGGGTGGAGGAGACCCAGTACTTC. Translating gives CASSLDSSGGVEETQYF. Together with reference TRBV11-2 and TRBJ2-5, the CDR3 gives the full variable domain: EAGVAQSPRYKIIEKRQSVAFWCNPISGHATLYWYQQILGQGPKLLIQFQNNGVVDDSQLPKDRFSAERLKGVDSTLKIQPAKLEDSAVYLCASSLDSSGGVEETQYFGPGTRLLVL.

In nucleotides, the CDR3 is TGTGCCATCAGTGACAAAAACTATGGCTACACCTTC. It specifies CAISDKNYGYTF. The rearrangement joins TRBV10-3 to TRBJ1-2; D remains ambiguous. Per the germline V gene, CDR1 is ENHRY and CDR2 is SYGVKD. V dropped 3 bases and J dropped 2 bases, with 4 bases sitting between them. The CDR3 consists of 12 residues.

This chain links TRBV19 with TRBJ2-1; D gene ambiguous. CDR3 length: 17 amino acids. The germline V gene encodes CDR1 LNHDA and CDR2 SQIVND (reference sequence). The V end lost 5 bases, the J end lost 0 bases, and 17 bases lay between the germline ends. CDR3 DNA: TGTGCCAGTAGTTCTCGAGCTAACCGAAGCTCCTACAATGAGCAGTTCTTC. Translating gives CASSSRANRSSYNEQFF.

The J gene is TRBJ1-3, the V gene TRBV28; D gene unclear. The CDR3 spans 12 residues. V dropped 7 bases and J dropped 8 bases, with 12 bases sitting between them. Germline V gene lookup returns CDR1 MDHEN and CDR2 SYDVKM. The CDR3 sequence: CASTNQVHTIYF. The CDR3 bases are TGTGCCAGCACTAACCAGGTGCACACCATATATTTT.